This T cell receptor (beta chain) is from a study of shared clonotypes between healthy human individuals. Study overall: Every donor yielded three CD4 naive, three CD4 memory, two CD8 naive and one CD8 memory plate. Findings and caveats of the study: Sequencing depth was a factor that was expected to affect clonotype sharing among donors.

As processed by the authors: Junction-only sequences produced by ImmunoSEQ had no quality scores, so filtering differed. Sequencing used immunoSEQ multiplex PCR; TCRdb keeps in-frame clones, though not all of them. That table supplies the V and J calls and clone size; D and trimming were determined from the DNA. Among about 2 million clones listed, over 85% were seen once. Germline-derived CDR1 and CDR2 are MDHEN and SYDVKM. V dropped 7 bases and J dropped 4; count of bases not matched to a gene: 6. The CDR3 covers 14 residues. As to this clone: Its antigen is not known. The same CDR3 is also encoded by other DNA sequences in this sample.

The naive CD8 population came from CD45RO-negative cells selected for CCR7, without terminally differentiated effector memory CD45RA+ cells. Input material: naive CD8+ T cells sorted from blood. This sequence joins TRBV28 and TRBJ2-3; 9 positions match TRBD1. This sequence originates from a man aged 18 to 30 in good health. In nucleotides, the CDR3 is TGTGCCAGCACTCTGACAGGGGGAGCAGATACGCAGTATTTT. Its protein is CASTLTGGADTQYF.